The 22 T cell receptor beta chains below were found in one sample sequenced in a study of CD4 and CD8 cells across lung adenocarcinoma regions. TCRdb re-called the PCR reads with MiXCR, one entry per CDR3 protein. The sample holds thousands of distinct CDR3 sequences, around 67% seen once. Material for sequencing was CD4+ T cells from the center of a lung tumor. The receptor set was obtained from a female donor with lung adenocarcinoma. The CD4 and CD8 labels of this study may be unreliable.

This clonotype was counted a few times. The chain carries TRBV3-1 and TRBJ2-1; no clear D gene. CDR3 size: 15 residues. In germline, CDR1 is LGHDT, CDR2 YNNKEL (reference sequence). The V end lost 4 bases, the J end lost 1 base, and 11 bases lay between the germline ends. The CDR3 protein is CASSPRRPSYNEQFF. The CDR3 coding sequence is TGTGCCAGCAGCCCGCGCAGGCCGTCCTACAATGAGCAGTTCTTC.

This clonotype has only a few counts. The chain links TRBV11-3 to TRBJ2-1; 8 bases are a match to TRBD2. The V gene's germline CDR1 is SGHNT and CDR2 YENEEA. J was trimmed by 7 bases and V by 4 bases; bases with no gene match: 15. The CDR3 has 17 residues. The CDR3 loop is CASSSLAGSATVNEQFF. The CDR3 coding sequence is TGTGCCAGCAGCTCCTTAGCGGGAAGCGCCACTGTTAATGAGCAGTTCTTC.

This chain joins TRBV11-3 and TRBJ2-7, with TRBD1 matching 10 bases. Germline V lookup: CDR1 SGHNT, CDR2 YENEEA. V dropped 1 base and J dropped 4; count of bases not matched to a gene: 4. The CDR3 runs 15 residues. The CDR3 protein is CASSLVGTGEYEQYF. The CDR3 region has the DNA TGTGCCAGCAGCTTAGTGGGGACAGGGGAATACGAGCAGTACTTC.

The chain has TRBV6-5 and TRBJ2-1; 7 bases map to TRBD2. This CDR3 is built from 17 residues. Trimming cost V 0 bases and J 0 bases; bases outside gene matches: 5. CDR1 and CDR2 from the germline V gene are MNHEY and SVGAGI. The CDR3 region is CASSYSWGGSSYNEQFF. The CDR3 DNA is TGTGCCAGCAGTTACTCATGGGGGGGAAGCTCCTACAATGAGCAGTTCTTC.

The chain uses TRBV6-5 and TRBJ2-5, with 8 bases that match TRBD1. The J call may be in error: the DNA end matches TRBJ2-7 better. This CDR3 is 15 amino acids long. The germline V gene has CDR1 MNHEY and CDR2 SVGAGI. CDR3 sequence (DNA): TGTGCCAGCAGTTACTCTCGGCAGGGGGCTTACGAGCAGTACTTC. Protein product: CASSYSRQGAYEQYF.

CDR3 amino acids: CASSEVLGADTQYF. The CDR3 nucleotides are TGTGCCAGCAGTGAAGTTCTCGGGGCAGATACGCAGTATTTT. The chain carries TRBV6-1 and TRBJ2-3; D is possibly TRBD2 (5 bases). Trimming removed 1 base from V and 4 bases from J, with 9 bases in between. CDR1 and CDR2 (germline): MNHNS, SASEGT. The CDR3 totals 14 residues.

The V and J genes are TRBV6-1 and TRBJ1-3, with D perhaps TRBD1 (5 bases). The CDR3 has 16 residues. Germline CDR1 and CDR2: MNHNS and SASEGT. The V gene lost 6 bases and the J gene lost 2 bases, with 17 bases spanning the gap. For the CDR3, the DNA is TGTGCCAGCAGACCCGCCCCCGGGGCGGCTGGAAACACCATATATTTT. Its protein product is CASRPAPGAAGNTIYF.

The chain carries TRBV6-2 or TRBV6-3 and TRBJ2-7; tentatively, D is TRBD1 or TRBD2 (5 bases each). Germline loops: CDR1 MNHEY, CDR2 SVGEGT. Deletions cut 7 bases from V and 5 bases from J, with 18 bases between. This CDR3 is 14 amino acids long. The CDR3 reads CASTGPGMVNEQYF. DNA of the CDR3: TGTGCCAGCACGGGACCAGGTATGGTCAACGAGCAGTACTTC.

The CDR3 loop is CASTGLAGVNEQFF. The CDR3 DNA reads TGTGCCAGCACCGGACTAGCGGGAGTTAATGAGCAGTTCTTC. The chain has TRBV12-3 or TRBV12-4 and TRBJ2-1; 13 positions match TRBD2. The V and J ends lost 7 bases and 7 bases, in that order; junction bases with no gene match: 4. The CDR3 sequence is 14 residues long.

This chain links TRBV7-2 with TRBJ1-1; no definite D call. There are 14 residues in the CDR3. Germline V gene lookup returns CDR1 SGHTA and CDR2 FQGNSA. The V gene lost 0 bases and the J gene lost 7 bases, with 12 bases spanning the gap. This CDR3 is CASSLAPAVREAFF. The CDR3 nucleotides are TGTGCCAGCAGCTTAGCGCCGGCAGTTCGTGAAGCTTTCTTT.

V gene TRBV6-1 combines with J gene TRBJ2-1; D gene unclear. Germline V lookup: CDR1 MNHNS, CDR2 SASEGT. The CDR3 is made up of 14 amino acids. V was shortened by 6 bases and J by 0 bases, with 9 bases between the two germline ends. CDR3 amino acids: CASRRARSYNEQFF. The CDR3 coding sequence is TGTGCCAGCAGACGGGCCCGCTCCTACAATGAGCAGTTCTTC.

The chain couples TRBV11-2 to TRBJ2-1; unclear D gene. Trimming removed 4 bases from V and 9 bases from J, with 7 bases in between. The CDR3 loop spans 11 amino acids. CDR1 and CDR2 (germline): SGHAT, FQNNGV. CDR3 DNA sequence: TGTGCCAGCAGCTCCCAGATTGAGCAGTTCTTC. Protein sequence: CASSSQIEQFF.

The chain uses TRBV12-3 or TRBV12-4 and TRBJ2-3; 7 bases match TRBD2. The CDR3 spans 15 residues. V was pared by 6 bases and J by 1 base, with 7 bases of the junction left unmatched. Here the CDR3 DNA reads TGTGCCAGCAGCCTAGGCCTAGCGGGCACAGATACGCAGTATTTT. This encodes CASSLGLAGTDTQYF.

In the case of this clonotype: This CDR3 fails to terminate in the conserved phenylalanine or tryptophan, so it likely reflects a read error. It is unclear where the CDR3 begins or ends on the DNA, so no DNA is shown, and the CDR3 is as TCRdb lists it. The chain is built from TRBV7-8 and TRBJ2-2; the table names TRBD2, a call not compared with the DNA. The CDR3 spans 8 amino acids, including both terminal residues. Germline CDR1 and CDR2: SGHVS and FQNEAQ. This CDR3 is CASSFRLA.

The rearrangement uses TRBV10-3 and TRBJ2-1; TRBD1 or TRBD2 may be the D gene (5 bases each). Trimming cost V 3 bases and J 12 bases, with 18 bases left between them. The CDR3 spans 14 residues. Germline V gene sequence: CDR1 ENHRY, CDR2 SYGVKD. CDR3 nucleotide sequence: TGTGCCATCAGTGATGGCAGGGAGTCTCGCTGGCAGTTCTTC. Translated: CAISDGRESRWQFF.

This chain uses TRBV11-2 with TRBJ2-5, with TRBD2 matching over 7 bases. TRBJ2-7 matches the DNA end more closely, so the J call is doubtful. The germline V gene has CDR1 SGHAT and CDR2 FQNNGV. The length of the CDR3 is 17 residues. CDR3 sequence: CASSLDLLSSGPYEQYF. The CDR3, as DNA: TGTGCCAGCAGCTTAGATCTCTTGTCTAGCGGTCCCTACGAGCAGTACTTC.

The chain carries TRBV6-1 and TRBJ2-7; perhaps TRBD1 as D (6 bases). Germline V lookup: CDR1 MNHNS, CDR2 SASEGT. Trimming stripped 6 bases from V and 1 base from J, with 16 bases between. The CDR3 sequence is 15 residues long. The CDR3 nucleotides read TGTGCCAGCAGCAGGGGCTCCCAGGGGTCCTACGAGCAGTACTTC. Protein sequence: CASSRGSQGSYEQYF.

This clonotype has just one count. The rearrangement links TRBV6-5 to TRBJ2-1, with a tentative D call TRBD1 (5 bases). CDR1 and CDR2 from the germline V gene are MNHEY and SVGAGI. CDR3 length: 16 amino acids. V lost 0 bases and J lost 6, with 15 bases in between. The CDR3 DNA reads TGTGCCAGCAGTTACTCCAGTTCAGGGTGGGGCAATGAGCAGTTCTTC. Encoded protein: CASSYSSSGWGNEQFF.

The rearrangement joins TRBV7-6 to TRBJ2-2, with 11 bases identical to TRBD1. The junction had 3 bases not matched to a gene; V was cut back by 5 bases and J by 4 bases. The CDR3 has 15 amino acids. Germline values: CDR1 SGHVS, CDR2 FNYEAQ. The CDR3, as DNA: TGTGCCAGCAGCATTGGGACAGGGGGCACCGGGGAGCTGTTTTTT. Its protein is CASSIGTGGTGELFF.

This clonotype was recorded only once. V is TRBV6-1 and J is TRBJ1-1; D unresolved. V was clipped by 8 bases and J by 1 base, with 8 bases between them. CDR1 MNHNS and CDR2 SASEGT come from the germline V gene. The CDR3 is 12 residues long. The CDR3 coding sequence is TGTGCCAGCTCCGAATCGAACACTGAAGCTTTCTTT. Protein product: CASSESNTEAFF.

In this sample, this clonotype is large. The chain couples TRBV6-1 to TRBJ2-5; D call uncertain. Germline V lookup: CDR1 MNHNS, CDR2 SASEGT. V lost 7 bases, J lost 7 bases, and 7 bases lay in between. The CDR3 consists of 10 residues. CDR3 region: CASTLGTQYF. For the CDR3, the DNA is TGTGCCAGCACCCTGGGGACCCAGTACTTC.

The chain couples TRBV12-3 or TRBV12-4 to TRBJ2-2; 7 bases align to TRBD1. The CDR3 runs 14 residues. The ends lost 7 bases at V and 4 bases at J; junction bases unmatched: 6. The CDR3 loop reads CASTLGTATGELFF. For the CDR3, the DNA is TGTGCCAGCACCTTGGGGACAGCCACCGGGGAGCTGTTTTTT.